This T cell receptor beta chain originates from a study of response to subunit inactivated influenza vaccine. General observations from the study: Seasonal influenza vaccination, on each occasion, was suggested by the authors to recruit few new T cells.

The CDR3 contains 18 residues. The germline gives CDR1 MNHEY, CDR2 SVGAGI. The V end lost 2 bases, the J end lost 4 bases, and 20 bases lay between the germline ends. A single record per CDR3 protein comes from TCRdb applying MiXCR to the RT-PCR reads. This sample has 590,000 or so distinct CDR3 sequences, with approximately 15% found just once. Notes on this clonotype: Its antigen is not identified.

This specimen consisted of PBMCs from blood, obtained less than 15 days before vaccination. This clonotype originated in a man between 50 and 59 years old who received an inactivated influenza vaccine. The rearrangement links TRBV6-5 to TRBJ2-2, with a tentative D call TRBD2 (5 bases). The CDR3 nucleotides read TGTGCCAGCAGTTACGTTGTTTCCTCGGACTGGGTCACCGGGGAGCTGTTTTTT. As protein: CASSYVVSSDWVTGELFF.